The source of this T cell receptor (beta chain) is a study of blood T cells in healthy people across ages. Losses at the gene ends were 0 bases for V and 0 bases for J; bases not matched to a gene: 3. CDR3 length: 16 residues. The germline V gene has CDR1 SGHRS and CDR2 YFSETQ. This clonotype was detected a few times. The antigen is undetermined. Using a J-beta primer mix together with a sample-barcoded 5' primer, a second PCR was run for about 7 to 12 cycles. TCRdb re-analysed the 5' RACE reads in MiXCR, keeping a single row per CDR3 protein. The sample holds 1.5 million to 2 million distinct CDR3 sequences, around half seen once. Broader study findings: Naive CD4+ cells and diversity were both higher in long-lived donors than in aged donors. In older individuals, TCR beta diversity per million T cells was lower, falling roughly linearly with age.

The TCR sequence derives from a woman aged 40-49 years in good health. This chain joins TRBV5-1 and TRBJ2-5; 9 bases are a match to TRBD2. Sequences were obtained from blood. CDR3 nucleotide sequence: TGCGCCAGCAGCTTGGGACTAGCGGTATACCAAGAGACCCAGTACTTC. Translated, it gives CASSLGLAVYQETQYF.